This T cell receptor beta chain derives from a study of T cell responses to AZD1222 COVID-19 vaccine. Overall study results and limits: Repertoires were obtained only post-peak T cell response. Regions 160-218 and 743-854 dominated among vaccine-associated CD4 TCRs spanning spike. Per reports, nearly half of all spike-specific TCRs target regions that are unmutated in variants. White British ancestry dominated among donors, who included more females, and clonal diversity was possibly underestimated.

Sequencing was performed with immunoSEQ multiplex PCR; in TCRdb, only in-frame clones are kept and a portion is missing. The sample has 200,000 to 250,000 clones; more than 85% are singletons. A remark on this clone: Its antigen is still unknown.

CDR1 and CDR2 from the germline V gene are LNHDA and SQIVND (reference sequence). The CDR3 consists of 15 residues. Trimming took off 3 bases at V and 2 bases at J, with 8 bases between the two ends. This chain uses TRBV19 with TRBJ2-6; D is uncertain. This sequence originates from an adult in good health. The source material was peripheral blood, sampled on day 0 of MenACWY control vaccination. The CDR3 spells CASSIGQTGANVLTF. The CDR3, as DNA: TGTGCCAGTAGTATCGGGCAGACTGGGGCCAACGTCCTGACTTTC.